The present entry profiles one T cell receptor beta chain with its context. The antigen is unknown. The CDR3 is 14 amino acids. CDR1 and CDR2 from the germline V gene are SGHRS and YFSETQ. V was pared by 4 bases and J by 2 bases, with 13 bases between. Amplification used 60 Vbeta primers and 13 Jbeta primers. The method was immunoSEQ multiplex PCR; TCRdb's version includes in-frame clones alone and lacks a portion of them. Of 120,000 or so clones listed, roughly 85% were seen once; the top ten hold over 15%. The source of the sample is a study of cytomegalovirus exposure and HLA in healthy donors. Study observations and caveats: In an earlier analysis, productive rearrangement rates for most beta V segments clustered near 87% or 30%. Donors were assumed by presence/absence analyses to have roughly uniform sequencing depth. TCR beta sequences numbering roughly 16,000 were associated with HLA alleles at 0.05 false discovery rate in a later analysis.

This clonotype was sampled from a man younger than 35 in good health and CMV-seropositive. The sequenced sample was PBMCs. The chain has TRBV5-1 and TRBJ2-7, with D possibly TRBD1 on 6 matching bases. For the CDR3, the DNA is TGCGCCAGCAGCCTGGGGGACAAAACCTACGAGCAGTACTTC. Its translation is CASSLGDKTYEQYF.